A single sample gave rise to the 18 T cell receptor beta chains below, sequenced in a study of blood T cell repertoires in COVID-19. Sequencing used immunoSEQ multiplex PCR; TCRdb keeps in-frame clones, though not all of them. This sample has 410,000 or so clones, with about 88% found just once. The sample was peripheral blood. These receptor sequences come from a middle-aged woman with COVID-19, enrolled during active disease.

The genes are TRBV28 and TRBJ1-2, with a weak D call TRBD1 (6 bases). Deletions cut 5 bases from V and 7 bases from J, with 11 bases between. The CDR3 is 12 amino acids. CDR1 is MDHEN, CDR2 SYDVKM, per germline. Here the CDR3 DNA reads TGTGCCAGCAGTGAGGGGGTATCTGGCTACACCTTC. Its translation is CASSEGVSGYTF.

The sample holds a few counts of this clone. The chain joins TRBV2 to TRBJ2-7; tentatively, D is TRBD2 (6 bases). The V gene's germline CDR1 is SNHLY and CDR2 FYNNEI. The CDR3 is 15 residues long. The V end was cut by 1 base, the J end by 0 bases, with 10 bases between. In DNA form, the CDR3 reads TGTGCCAGCAGTGAAGGGGTAGCGGTCTCCTACGAGCAGTACTTC. Its protein product is CASSEGVAVSYEQYF. The full variable domain, rest sourced from reference TRBV2 and TRBJ2-7, is EPEVTQTPSHQVTQMGQEVILRCVPISNHLYFYWYRQILGQKVEFLVSFYNNEISEKSEIFDDQFSVERPDGSNFTLKIRSTKLEDSAMYFCASSEGVAVSYEQYFGPGTRLTVT.

V usage is TRBV7-9 and J usage is TRBJ2-7; 8 nucleotides match TRBD2. The ends lost 1 base at V and 4 bases at J; junction bases unmatched: 9. The CDR3 is 16 amino acids. Germline V lookup: CDR1 SEHNR, CDR2 FQNEAQ (reference sequence). For the CDR3, the DNA is TGTGCCAGCAGCTTAGGGCCCCCCGGGGGGGCGTACGAGCAGTACTTC. Its protein product is CASSLGPPGGAYEQYF. The full variable domain, rest sourced from reference TRBV7-9 and TRBJ2-7, is DTGVSQNPRHKITKRGQNVTFRCDPISEHNRLYWYRQTLGQGPEFLTYFQNEAQLEKSRLLSDRFSAERPKGSFSTLEIQRTEQGDSAMYLCASSLGPPGGAYEQYFGPGTRLTVT.

This sequence joins TRBV9 and TRBJ2-7; possible D gene TRBD1, 6 bases. Germline V gene data show CDR1 as SGDLS and CDR2 as YYNGEE. V lost 1 base and J lost 3, with 11 bases in between. The CDR3 extends over 14 amino acids. The CDR3 sequence is CASSVTGQLYEQYF. CDR3 DNA sequence: TGTGCCAGCAGCGTAACGGGACAACTCTACGAGCAGTACTTC.

The chain couples TRBV18 to TRBJ2-2, with a weak D call TRBD1 (6 bases). This CDR3 comprises 14 residues. CDR1 and CDR2 (germline): KGHSH, LQKENI. V was trimmed by 6 bases and J by 5 bases, leaving 13 bases between them. CDR3 sequence reads: CASSEFQGTGELFF. DNA for the CDR3: TGTGCCAGCTCGGAATTCCAGGGGACCGGGGAGCTGTTTTTT.

The rearrangement links TRBV18 to TRBJ1-3; D gene uncertain. CDR1 is KGHSH, CDR2 LQKENI, per germline. Trimming shortened V by 4 bases and J by 0 bases, and 10 bases separated the two germline ends. This CDR3 is 15 amino acids long. CDR3 region: CASSLQDSSGNTIYF. CDR3 DNA sequence: TGTGCCAGCTCACTCCAGGATTCCTCTGGAAACACCATATATTTT.

The chain has TRBV6-2 or TRBV6-3 and TRBJ1-1, with D unclear. The germline CDR1 and CDR2 sequences are MNHEY and SVGEGT. Trimming cost V 5 bases and J 2 bases, with 15 bases left between them. This CDR3 region has 15 residues. The chain's CDR3 is CASSTTGSANTEAFF. CDR3 nucleotide sequence: TGTGCCAGCAGTACTACCGGGTCAGCTAACACTGAAGCTTTCTTT.

J is TRBJ1-4 and V is TRBV7-9; TRBD1 agrees at 8 bases. V shed 2 bases and J 8 bases; nucleotides not matched to a gene: 7. Germline CDR1 and CDR2: SEHNR and FQNEAQ (reference sequence). The CDR3 length is 15 residues. This chain's CDR3 is CASSLSGGGWEKLFF. Written as DNA, the CDR3 is TGTGCCAGCAGCTTATCAGGGGGCGGTTGGGAAAAACTGTTTTTT.

The chain links TRBV6-1 to TRBJ1-6, with TRBD1 matching over 9 bases. Germline trimming cut 1 base from V and 10 bases from J; bases unmatched to any gene: 8. The CDR3 extends over 16 amino acids. Germline values: CDR1 MNHNS, CDR2 SASEGT. CDR3 DNA sequence: TGTGCCAGCAGTGAAGTCCCGACAGGGGGAAGGTCACCCCTCCACTTT. Its protein product is CASSEVPTGGRSPLHF.

V usage is TRBV27 and J usage is TRBJ2-7; 8 nucleotides match TRBD1. The J segment lost 7 bases and the V segment lost 5 bases, leaving 10 bases of the junction unmatched. The CDR3 sequence is 14 residues long. From germline, CDR1 is MNHEY and CDR2 SMNVEV (reference sequence). The CDR3 DNA sequence: TGTGCCAGCAGTCCAAGGACAGGGAGAGGAGAGCAGTACTTC. This sequence encodes CASSPRTGRGEQYF.

The chain has TRBV7-2 and TRBJ1-6; perhaps TRBD1 as D (5 bases). The ends were cut back, 4 bases at V and 12 bases at J, with 10 bases in the middle. The germline CDR1 and CDR2 sequences are SGHTA and FQGNSA. The CDR3 has 12 amino acids. In nucleotides, the CDR3 is TGTGCCAGCAGCTCCCTAAGGGGACCCCTCCACTTT. Protein: CASSSLRGPLHF.

V is TRBV6-2 or TRBV6-3 and J is TRBJ2-1; 9 nucleotides line up with TRBD1. Looked up from germline, CDR1 is MNHEY and CDR2 is SVGEGT. CDR3 length equals 19 residues. Losses at the gene ends were 4 bases for V and 0 bases for J; bases not matched to a gene: 13. CDR3 sequence: CASSFRQGVLTSSYNEQFF. In nucleotides, the CDR3 is TGTGCCAGCAGTTTCAGACAGGGGGTCCTCACGAGCTCCTACAATGAGCAGTTCTTC.

The CDR3 nucleotides are TGCAGCGTTTCAGACAGGGCATATGGCTACACCTTC. Protein product: CSVSDRAYGYTF. The chain couples TRBV29-1 to TRBJ1-2, with 7 bases fitting TRBD1. The CDR3 extends over 12 amino acids. V lost 5 bases to trimming and J lost 5 bases; unmatched junction nucleotides: 5. Germline V lookup: CDR1 SQVTM, CDR2 ANQGSEA.

The genes are TRBV6-5 and TRBJ2-7; D possibly corresponds to TRBD1 (5 bases). V lost 5 bases and J 0 bases, leaving 14 bases between the germline ends. The CDR3 runs to 15 residues. Germline CDR1 is MNHEY and CDR2 is SVGAGI. The CDR3 region has the DNA TGTGCCAGCAGTCGGCATCACAGGTCCTCCTACGAGCAGTACTTC. Translating it yields CASSRHHRSSYEQYF.

V is TRBV29-1 and J is TRBJ1-1; D might be TRBD1 (5 bases). Germline V CDR1 and CDR2: SQVTM, ANQGSEA. Trimming took 4 bases from V and 0 from J, leaving 12 bases between them. The CDR3 is 14 residues long. DNA of the CDR3: TGCAGCGTTGCGCTGACAGTCATGAACACTGAAGCTTTCTTT. Its translation: CSVALTVMNTEAFF.

CDR3 nucleotide sequence: TGTGCCAGCAGCTTTAAATTTTCCGCCCAGGCTTTCTTT. Translated: CASSFKFSAQAFF. The J gene is TRBJ1-1, the V gene TRBV6-5; no firm D call. V shed 6 bases and J shed 11 bases, with 19 bases lying between them. This CDR3 has 13 residues. Germline-derived CDR1 and CDR2 are MNHEY and SVGAGI.

The chain employs TRBV7-2 and TRBJ1-2; D gene ambiguous. CDR3 size: 14 residues. CDR1 is SGHTA, CDR2 FQGNSA, per germline. V dropped 1 base and J dropped 8 bases, with 14 bases sitting between them. The CDR3 DNA is TGTGCCAGCAGCTTAGGACATGAGGGAAGGGGCTACACCTTC. Translated: CASSLGHEGRGYTF.

The chain carries TRBV18 and TRBJ1-6; 7 positions match TRBD1. The CDR3 spans 15 residues. V shed 4 bases and J 8 bases; nucleotides not matched to a gene: 8. Germline CDR1 and CDR2: KGHSH and LQKENI. CDR3 DNA sequence: TGTGCCAGCTCACGGGTCAGGGGGTCCGATTCACCCCTCCACTTT. Protein: CASSRVRGSDSPLHF.